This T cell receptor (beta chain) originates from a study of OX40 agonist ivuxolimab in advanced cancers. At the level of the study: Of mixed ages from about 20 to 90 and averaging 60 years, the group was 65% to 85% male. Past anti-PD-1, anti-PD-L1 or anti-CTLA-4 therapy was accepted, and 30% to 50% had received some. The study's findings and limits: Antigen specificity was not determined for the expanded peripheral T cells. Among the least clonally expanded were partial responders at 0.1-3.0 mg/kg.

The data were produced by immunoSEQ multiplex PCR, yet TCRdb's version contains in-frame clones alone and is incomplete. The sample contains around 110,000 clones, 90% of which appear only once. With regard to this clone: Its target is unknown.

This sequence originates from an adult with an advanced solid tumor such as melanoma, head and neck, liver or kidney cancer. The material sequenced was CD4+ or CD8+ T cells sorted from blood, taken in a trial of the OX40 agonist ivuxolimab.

The CDR3 sequence: CASSDPQPQHF. In nucleotides, the CDR3 is TGTGCCAGCAGTGACCCCCAGCCCCAGCATTTT. This chain uses TRBV6-8 with TRBJ1-5; D not certain. Germline lookup yields CDR1 MNHGY and CDR2 SAAAGT. This CDR3 spans 11 amino acids. Trimming stripped 5 bases from V and 7 bases from J, with 6 bases between.